This T cell receptor (beta chain) emerged from a study of identical twins. The table lists this clonotype with a few counts. Template switching introduced a universal primer site, and the cDNA bore unique molecular identifiers. TCRdb used MiXCR to reprocess the 5' RACE reads, holding one entry per CDR3 protein. The sample records about 530,000 distinct CDR3 sequences, around 22% being singletons. The V and J ends lost 0 bases and 10 bases respectively, with 16 bases between them. Germline CDR1 LGHNA, CDR2 YNFKEQ. The CDR3 runs to 15 residues. This sample was shared with a second study, whose subject was yellow fever vaccine responses in identical twins. That study adds: Twins' vaccine T cell response reportedly gave the appearance of partial convergence and partial personalization.

This chain uses TRBV4-2 with TRBJ2-1; no clear D gene. The source is a woman under 30 in good health. The sequencing sample was made of CD4+ T cells sorted from blood. CDR3 in DNA: TGTGCCAGCAGCCAAGAGGGGTATGCCAGCGAGGAGCAGTTCTTC. It is translated as CASSQEGYASEEQFF.